Listed below are T cell receptor beta chains from one sample, sequenced in a study of cytomegalovirus exposure and HLA in healthy donors. Repertoires were generated with immunoSEQ multiplex PCR, while TCRdb's copy carries only in-frame clones and drops some. There are 220,000 or so clones in the sample; over 80% occur only once, and approximately 0.99% lies in the top ten. The material sequenced was PBMCs. These receptors were obtained from a woman between 18 and 29 years old in good health and CMV-seronegative. CDR3s include the opening cysteine and the closing phenylalanine or tryptophan. The order of the fields is CDR3 protein, CDR3 DNA, V gene, D gene, J gene. The D gene is left open where the match is weak.

CASSKASGMSPYEQYF,TGTGCCAGTAGTAAGGCTAGCGGGATGTCCCCATACGAGCAGTACTTC,TRBV19,TRBD2,TRBJ2-7
CASSHGSAHEQYF,TGCGCCAGCAGCCATGGTAGCGCCCACGAGCAGTACTTC,TRBV4-1,-,TRBJ2-7
CASSITQGAVVGNQPQHF,TGTGCCAGTAGTATAACGCAGGGGGCGGTTGTTGGCAATCAGCCCCAGCATTTT,TRBV19,TRBD1,TRBJ1-5
CASSSTGGTAGELFF,TGCGCCAGCAGCTCCACGGGGGGGACAGCTGGGGAACTGTTTTTT,TRBV4-1,TRBD1,TRBJ1-4
CASSFRTPANTGELFF,TGTGCCAGCAGCTTCCGGACTCCCGCGAACACCGGGGAGCTGTTTTTT,TRBV7-9,-,TRBJ2-2
CASSFRTVMNTEAFF,TGTGCCAGCAGTTTTCGGACAGTGATGAACACTGAAGCTTTCTTT,TRBV28,-,TRBJ1-1
CASSPLDRGADTQYF,TGCGCCAGCAGCCCCTTGGACAGGGGGGCAGATACGCAGTATTTT,TRBV5-1,TRBD1,TRBJ2-3
CASSPMPYYGYTF,TGTGCCAGCAGCCCTATGCCATACTATGGCTACACCTTC,TRBV7-9,-,TRBJ1-2
CASSQDGTSPYEQYF,TGCGCCAGCAGCCAAGATGGGACTAGCCCCTACGAGCAGTACTTC,TRBV4-1,TRBD2,TRBJ2-7
CASSVGLAGTYEQYF,TGTGCCAGCAGTGTGGGACTAGCGGGAACCTACGAGCAGTACTTC,TRBV2,TRBD2,TRBJ2-7
CASSYIRDTQYF,TGTGCCAGCAGCTATATTCGGGATACGCAGTATTTT,TRBV5-4,-,TRBJ2-3